This record covers a single T cell receptor (beta chain). The amount of total RNA extracted per sample was at least 5 micrograms. A second PCR of roughly 7 to 11 cycles used a sample-barcoded 5' primer and a J-beta primer mix. TCRdb recomputed calls from the 5' RACE reads with MiXCR, one row per CDR3 protein. The sample yields nearly 800,000 distinct CDR3 sequences, more than 50% seen once. These data originate in a study of blood T cells in healthy people across ages. CDR1 is MDHEN, CDR2 SYDVKM, per germline. Trimming stripped 6 bases from V and 5 bases from J, with 8 bases between. The CDR3 totals 12 residues.

The sample was blood. The sequence derives from a man aged 35-49 years in good health. The chain carries TRBV28 and TRBJ1-5; D gene ambiguous. Here the CDR3 DNA reads TGTGCCAGCAGCAGTCGTCATCAGCCCCAGCATTTT. Its protein product is CASSSRHQPQHF.